This T cell receptor beta chain was documented in a study of PD-1 blockade in classical Hodgkin lymphoma. Study-wide points: Newly diagnosed patients were reported to exhibit reduced baseline TCR diversity relative to healthy donors. Patients starting nivolumab less than 1 year after ASCT had lower diversity and were excluded from later analyses.

Autologous stem cell transplantation was followed by relapse in every patient, and brentuximab vedotin exposure varied. Per germline, CDR1 SGDLS and CDR2 YYNGEE. The CDR3 runs to 16 residues. V shed 0 bases and J shed 5 bases, with 15 bases lying between them. The table lists this clone with a count of one. The antigen is not known. The table came from immunoSEQ multiplex PCR; TCRdb's copy has only in-frame clones and leaves some out. The data contain 25,000 to 35,000 clones, 70% of them singletons. The TCR comes from a human donor with classical Hodgkin lymphoma. The source was peripheral blood mononuclear cells (PBMCs), collected before the second cycle of nivolumab. The chain joins TRBV9 to TRBJ2-1; TRBD1 or TRBD2 may be the D gene (6 bases each). Written as DNA, the CDR3 is TGTGCCAGCAGCGTAGCTACGGGGGCGTTCCACAATGAGCAGTTCTTC. This sequence encodes CASSVATGAFHNEQFF.